The clone carrying this TCR beta chain has just a few counts. Amplified TCR beta CDR3 regions came from RNA transcripts. A set of HTBI primers served as the primers for a first-round RT-PCR of the TCR CDR3. TCRdb independently ran MiXCR on the multiplex PCR reads; one entry per CDR3 protein. This table holds some 580,000 distinct CDR3 sequences, roughly 16% found once. The sample comes from a study of T cells in Graves' hyperthyroidism and ophthalmopathy. On the study more broadly: Before treatment of any kind, peripheral blood was taken at initial diagnosis.

Looked up from germline, CDR1 is MNHNY and CDR2 is SVGAGI (reference sequence). This CDR3 region has 15 residues. V dropped 0 bases and J dropped 4 bases, with 10 bases sitting between them. A Clinical Activity Score of at least 3, a NOSPECS grade of at least 4 and a duration under 3 months were recorded in the ophthalmopathy patients. Clinical symptoms, serum thyroxine and TRAb, thyroid ultrasound and orbital computed tomography together formed the diagnostic basis. The rearrangement uses TRBV6-6 and TRBJ1-5; D is unclear. This receptor was identified in a woman in her 40s with Graves' ophthalmopathy. Sequencing used blood. CDR3 loop: CASSYSNFPNQPQHF. The CDR3, as DNA: TGTGCCAGCAGTTACTCGAATTTTCCGAATCAGCCCCAGCATTTT.